This TCR beta chain was observed in a study of T cells in Graves' hyperthyroidism and ophthalmopathy. Overall study findings and caveats: Appearing also in blood were most of the thyroid clonotypes expanded above 0.001.

The CDR3 loop spans 15 amino acids. Trimming at V came to 0 bases and at J to 16 bases, leaving 10 bases not matched to a gene. The germline CDR1 and CDR2 sequences are SGHAT and FQNNGV. This clonotype was seen once. Its target is unknown. The investigators amplified TCR beta CDR3 regions from RNA transcripts. RT-PCR in the first round (using the HTBI primer set) targeted the TCR CDR3. TCRdb processed the multiplex PCR reads anew with MiXCR; each CDR3 protein has one entry. Here the sample spans fewer than 650,000 distinct CDR3 sequences, over 12% being singletons. Disease duration was under 3 months in the ophthalmopathy patients, who also had a Clinical Activity Score of at least 3 and a NOSPECS grade of at least 4. The study left out patients who had uncontrolled infection, other autoimmune disease, pregnancy or lactation. Diagnosing involved the use of clinical symptoms, serum thyroxine and TRAb, thyroid ultrasound and orbital computed tomography.

The gene calls are TRBV11-2 and TRBJ1-6, with TRBD1 identical over 9 bases. The clonotype originates from a woman in her thirties or forties with Graves' ophthalmopathy. What was sequenced was blood. The CDR3 sequence is CASSLDTGGYSALHF. The CDR3 bases are TGTGCCAGCAGCTTAGATACAGGGGGCTATTCCGCTCTCCACTTT.